This T cell receptor (beta chain) was retrieved from a study of blood T cells in healthy people across ages (dated by TCRdb to the mid-2010s). About the study as a whole: Template switching captured roughly one uniquely barcoded TCR beta cDNA molecule per two T cells in model experiments. Age-related changes in TCR beta repertoire diversity were measured in the study by deep sequencing normalized with unique cDNA molecular identifiers. The donors were divided into four age groups: young (average about 16 years), middle-aged (about 40), aged (about 61) and long-lived (82). For two donors (one aged 18 to 30 and one aged 80 or older), the study analyzed two additional independent replicas of 1 million unique cDNA reads from the same blood draw. Overall study outcomes, separate from this receptor: Since profiling was done on bulk unsorted PBMCs, naive and antigen-experienced compartments could not be conclusively compared. The CMV infection status of donors was not known, potentially confounding age-related changes in expanded clonotypes. Estimates of total diversity based on one million sequenced T cells were considered lower bounds and underestimates. There was a strong correlation between observed TCR beta diversity and the percentage of naive T cells measured by flow cytometry. Observed TCR beta diversity per million T cells fell roughly linearly with age, and a significant reduction was already apparent by age around 44. The long-lived group showed more naive CD4+ T cells, fewer expanded clones and increased TCR diversity than the aged group, suggesting age selection.

Receptor amplification or capture employed 5' RACE. TCRdb names Illumina HiSeq 2500 as the instrument used. A second PCR of roughly 6 to 11 cycles was run with a J-beta primer mix and a sample-barcoded 5' primer. A unique molecular identifier was introduced onto each TCR beta cDNA molecule by a template-switch 5' adaptor carrying 12 random nucleotides. Each sample yielded at least 2.5 million CDR3-containing paired-end reads. First-strand cDNA was synthesized from all RNA with the Mint cDNA synthesis kit, primed by a TRBC-specific oligonucleotide. After uracil-DNA glycosylase treatment, a first 18-cycle PCR used universal primers M1SS and BC2_uni_R on all cDNA. For the original study's pipeline: Each sample was normalized by randomly selecting 1 million high-quality reads, each carrying a distinct molecular identifier. Instead of being binned into consensus sequences, reads with shared molecular identifiers were discarded. MiTCR, set to a Q25 quality threshold and the strictest error-elimination algorithm, was used for CDR3 identification, clonotype clustering and error correction. A nonparametric unseen species model using Euler transformation provided a lower-bound estimate of total TCR beta diversity. TCRdb trimmed public reads at Q25 via fastp, called clones via MiXCR and kept in-frame beta chains. Entries are consolidated by CDR3 protein sequence, retaining the most common genes and DNA. V and J calls and clone size were set by TCRdb, not the authors. This sample comprises some 760,000 distinct CDR3 sequences, 25% of them detected only once. The top ten clonotypes cover 9.4% of the sample.

The germline V gene provides CDR1 MDHEN and CDR2 SYDVKM. Trimming at the junction amounts to 6 bases on V and 6 bases on J, and the germline ends lie 15 bases apart. Reading from cysteine to phenylalanine, the CDR3 counts 14 amino acids. CDR3 DNA only is kept here, 42 bases in frame from base 1. For this clonotype: Its target antigen remains unknown. Base qualities are not provided; no much larger clone lies one nucleotide away.

Donors were a few dozen systemically healthy Caucasian individuals from Russia aged roughly 6 to 90 years. Each donor gave about 9.2 milliliters of peripheral blood, drawn into EDTA-treated Vacutainer tubes. Ficoll-Paque density-gradient centrifugation was used to isolate PBMCs, with at least 6 million obtained per sample. Trizol reagent was used to extract total RNA from PBMCs, with at least 6 micrograms per sample. The percentages of naive CD45RAhigh/CD27high T cells were determined by flow cytometry on a PBMC aliquot from every donor. This sample was shared with a second study, whose subject was T cells of mothers and their children. The second study's paper adds: Nine systemically healthy Caucasian individuals served as donors, namely three mothers together with their six children. cDNA synthesis consumed the entire amount of extracted RNA, loaded at roughly 1.5 ug RNA in each 15 ul reaction. In the second PCR, sample barcodes and 2-4 random nucleotides were introduced via the M1S primer. Over 8 million TCR beta CDR3 reads were obtained for each mother, and 2.5 million to 3 million reads were obtained for each child. Thymic selection shapes the output of TCR recombination in a similar way in related and unrelated pairs, and inherited differences have a minor effect. Normalized repertoire overlap was always slightly but never significantly higher in related than unrelated mother-child pairs. No persistent microchimeric T cell clones were found, with a detection sensitivity of 85 to 100 clones per million clonotypes. In the study, deep NGS was used to compare the TCR beta repertoires of mothers and children, and features distinguishing related mother-child pairs from unrelated individuals were sought. On average, the children were approximately 11 +/- 4 years old, while the mothers were about 38 +/- 4 years old. After adapters were ligated using NEBNext reagents, the libraries underwent 100+100 nt paired-end sequencing on an Illumina HiSeq 2000. Mother and child libraries were prepared a month apart and sequenced in separate runs to prevent cross-contamination. For each donor, between roughly 450,000 and 2,100,000 distinct TCR beta clonotypes were identified. Naive TCR beta clonotypes were estimated from low-frequency clonotypes matched to each donor's FACS-determined naive share, without sorting.

Sequencing input: blood. This clonotype originated in a boy younger than 18 in good health. The sequence joins TRBV28 to TRBJ2-4, and perhaps TRBD1 as D gene, on 6 matching bases. The DNA sequence is TGTGCCAGCAGCACAGGGTTGTATGGAAACATTCAGTACTTC. The translation is CASSTGLYGNIQYF.